These T cell receptor beta chains were read from a single sample in a study of blood T cell repertoires in COVID-19. Profiled with immunoSEQ multiplex PCR; TCRdb holds only in-frame clones, not every one. The repertoire holds about 84,000 clones, with 90% to 95% as singletons. The sequenced material came from peripheral blood. The receptor set was obtained from a human donor with active COVID-19. The donor label of this sample is uncertain. Both conserved end residues are part of each CDR3. The D gene is left open where the match is weak. The listing skips clone size in some rows; elsewhere it reads once, few, many or a size class.

>13|TRBJ2-1|TRBV10-1|-|-
TGCGCCAGCAGTGAGGCCAGATACAATGAGCAGTTCTTC
CASSEARYNEQFF
>17|TRBJ1-2|TRBV19|once|TRBD1
TGTGCCAGTAGTATAGACCCCGGAAGGACAGGGAGTTATGGCTACACCTTC
CASSIDPGRTGSYGYTF
>17|TRBJ2-7|TRBV27|-|-
TGTGCCAGCAGTTTATCCACGCCTTCCCTGGGCACCTACGAGCAGTACTTC
CASSLSTPSLGTYEQYF
>16|TRBJ1-6|TRBV18|-|-
TGTGCCAGCTCACCACAGAGAACAGGAAACAATTCACCCCTCCACTTT
CASSPQRTGNNSPLHF
>15|TRBJ1-3|TRBV10-3|-|-
TGTGCCATCAGTGGTCCGGGGTCATCTGGAAACACCATATATTTT
CAISGPGSSGNTIYF
>16|TRBJ2-4|TRBV18|-|-
TGTGCCAGCTCACCCGGACTGGGACTAGCCAAAAACATTCAGTACTTC
CASSPGLGLAKNIQYF
>12|TRBJ2-2|TRBV6-5|-|-
TGTGCCAGGCCCTATTCGGCCGGGGAGCTGTTTTTT
CARPYSAGELFF
>14|TRBJ1-2|TRBV5-8|-|TRBD1
TGTGCCAGCAGTCGGGACAGGGGGACCTATGGCTACACCTTC
CASSRDRGTYGYTF
>15|TRBJ2-3|TRBV10-3|-|TRBD2
TGTGCCATCAGCTCCGGGACTAGCGACACAGATACGCAGTATTTT
CAISSGTSDTDTQYF
>16|TRBJ2-2|TRBV14|-|TRBD1
TGTGCCAGCAGCCGCGTACAGGGGGCGTTTACCGGGGAGCTGTTTTTT
CASSRVQGAFTGELFF
>18|TRBJ2-6|TRBV3-1/TRBV3-2|-|TRBD1
TGTGCCAGCAGCCAAGCCGGGACAGGAGCTCTGGGGGCCAACGTCCTGACTTTC
CASSQAGTGALGANVLTF
>14|TRBJ1-1|TRBV25-1|once|-
TGTGCCAGCAGTGACCCCGGAGGGAACACTGAAGCTTTCTTT
CASSDPGGNTEAFF
>17|TRBJ2-6|TRBV4-2|-|-
TGTGCCAGCAGCCAAGATCAACGGGGGTCTGGGGCCAACGTCCTGACTTTC
CASSQDQRGSGANVLTF
>12|TRBJ1-1|TRBV11-2|once|-
TGTGCCAGCAGAGGAGGAGGGCCTGAAGCTTTCTTT
CASRGGGPEAFF
>16|TRBJ1-3|TRBV9|-|TRBD1
TGTGCCAGCAGCGTACGCAACCAGGGGGAAGGAAACACCATATATTTT
CASSVRNQGEGNTIYF
>16|TRBJ2-2|TRBV24-1|-|-
TGTGCCACCAGTGATACCTTGGAGGGAAGCCCCGGGGAGCTGTTTTTT
CATSDTLEGSPGELFF
>13|TRBJ2-7|TRBV10-3|-|TRBD1
TGTGCCACAACAGGGGGCGCAGACTACGAGCAGTACTTC
CATTGGADYEQYF
>16|TRBJ1-2|TRBV6-1|-|-
TGTGCCAGCAGTGAAAACGCCGCTAAGAGCATCTATGGCTACACCTTC
CASSENAAKSIYGYTF
>13|TRBJ2-7|TRBV14|once|-
TGTGCCAGCAGCCCACCAGACAGTTACGAGCAGTACTTC
CASSPPDSYEQYF
>15|TRBJ2-1|TRBV24-1|-|TRBD2
TGTGCCACCAGTGATAGCGGGGGGGCTATATATGAGCAGTTCTTC
CATSDSGGAIYEQFF
>14|TRBJ2-5|TRBV5-6|-|-
TGTGCCAGCAGCAAGGACAGTTTCCAAGAGACCCAGTACTTC
CASSKDSFQETQYF
>16|TRBJ2-7|TRBV4-2|-|-
TGTGCCAGCAGCCAAGAGGGGCGGGGGCCCACCTACGAGCAGTACTTC
CASSQEGRGPTYEQYF
>11|TRBJ2-7|TRBV3-1/TRBV3-2|-|-
TGTGCCAGCAGCCACACAGGGGAGCAGTACTTC
CASSHTGEQYF
>13|TRBJ1-1|TRBV5-4|-|-
TGTGCCAGCAGCACGGGTTCAAGCACTGAAGCTTTCTTT
CASSTGSSTEAFF
>13|TRBJ2-2|TRBV7-9|-|-
TGTGCCAGCAGCCCAGGGGATGCCGGGGAGCTGTTTTTT
CASSPGDAGELFF
>15|TRBJ1-1|TRBV6-5|-|TRBD1
TGTGCCAGCAATCTCTACACCACTCAGGACAGGGAGGCTTTCTTT
CASNLYTTQDREAFF
>16|TRBJ2-5|TRBV7-2|-|TRBD2
TGTGCCAGCAGCTTAGCGAGCGGGGGGGTTAAAGAGACCCAGTACTTC
CASSLASGGVKETQYF
>15|TRBJ1-1|TRBV5-6|-|-
TGTGCCAGCAGCTCCGTCTTACAGGGATCCACTGAAGCTTTCTTT
CASSSVLQGSTEAFF
>15|TRBJ2-5|TRBV6-1|once|TRBD1
TGTGCCAGCAGTGAAGGGACAGGCAGTCAAGAGACCCAGTACTTC
CASSEGTGSQETQYF
>16|TRBJ2-1|TRBV5-1|-|-
TGCGCCAGCAGCTTGGTGGGAGGATTCTCCTACAATGAGCAGTTCTTC
CASSLVGGFSYNEQFF
>16|TRBJ2-5|TRBV6-6|once|-
TGTGCCAGCAGTTACCGGAGTGGGAGGCCCCAAGAGACCCAGTACTTC
CASSYRSGRPQETQYF
>17|TRBJ2-3|TRBV21-1|once|-
TGTGCCAGCAGCAAAGTATGGCCAGGGCTCCGCACAGATACGCAGTATTTT
CASSKVWPGLRTDTQYF
>11|TRBJ2-2|TRBV28|-|-
TGTGCCAGCAGGGTTGAGGGGGAGCTGTTTTTT
CASRVEGELFF
>17|TRBJ2-7|TRBV4-1|-|-
TGCGCCAGCAGCCAAGATGAAACAGGCCAGAAACGCTACGAGCAGTACTTC
CASSQDETGQKRYEQYF
>13|TRBJ2-5|TRBV2|-|-
TGTGCCAGCAGTGAAGCCCCGCGGGAGACCCAGTACTTC
CASSEAPRETQYF
>15|TRBJ1-2|TRBV25-1|-|TRBD1
TGTGCCAGCAGTGAGGGGACAGGGCCTAACTATGGCTACACCTTC
CASSEGTGPNYGYTF
>11|TRBJ1-3|TRBV6-5|-|-
TGTGCCAGCTTCATCGGAAACACCATATATTTT
CASFIGNTIYF
>18|TRBJ2-1|TRBV19|-|TRBD2
TGTGCCAGTAGTACTCTACTACGACTAGCCCGTGTACACAATGAGCAGTTCTTC
CASSTLLRLARVHNEQFF
>13|TRBJ1-2|TRBV9|-|-
TGTGCCAGCAGCGTAGGGGGGGACTATGGCTACACCTTC
CASSVGGDYGYTF
>16|TRBJ1-3|TRBV6-1|-|TRBD1
TGTGCCAGCAGTGGGAGGGACAGGAGCTCTGGAAACACCATATATTTT
CASSGRDRSSGNTIYF
>15|TRBJ2-1|TRBV6-5|-|-
TGTGCCAGCACCTCGGAGGGTTACTCCTACAATGAGCAGTTCTTC
CASTSEGYSYNEQFF
>13|TRBJ1-1|TRBV19|-|-
TGTGCCAGTAGTATTGTTATGTCGGTTGAAGCTTTCTTT
CASSIVMSVEAFF
>14|TRBJ2-5|TRBV5-4|-|TRBD1
TGTGCCACCCGGGGACAGCAACAGGAAGAGACCCAGTACTTC
CATRGQQQEETQYF
>15|TRBJ2-5|TRBV7-2|-|-
TGTGCCAGCAGCAGCGAGGGACTTCCCCAAGAGACCCAGTACTTC
CASSSEGLPQETQYF
>14|TRBJ1-5|TRBV5-1|few|-
TGCGCCAGCAGCCCGACAGGAAACAATCAGCCCCAGCATTTT
CASSPTGNNQPQHF
>18|TRBJ1-2|TRBV4-3|-|-
TGCGCCAGCAGCCAAGATACGAGGACAGCCGATACAAACTATGGCTACACCTTC
CASSQDTRTADTNYGYTF
>17|TRBJ2-1|TRBV28|-|TRBD2
TGTGCCAGCAGTTTTTCCGGGGGGGTGAGGGCAGACAATGAGCAGTTCTTC
CASSFSGGVRADNEQFF
>15|TRBJ1-5|TRBV6-5|-|-
TGTGCCAGCGGGGTGGCGGGGGGCCGCCATCAGCCCCAGCATTTT
CASGVAGGRHQPQHF
>16|TRBJ2-7|TRBV5-1|-|-
TGCGCCAGCAGCTTGGGGGGGCTAGCGGACTCCTACGAGCAGTACTTC
CASSLGGLADSYEQYF
>12|TRBJ1-2|TRBV6-4|-|-
TGTGCCACCAGCCAGGGAGGGGATGGCTACACCTTC
CATSQGGDGYTF